The TCR beta chain under discussion was sequenced for a study of cytomegalovirus exposure and HLA in healthy donors. PCR involved 60 Vbeta and 13 Jbeta primers. Sequencing used immunoSEQ multiplex PCR; TCRdb keeps in-frame clones, though not all of them. The sample contains roughly 100,000 clones, 76% of which appear only once. Per the germline V gene, CDR1 is LNHDA and CDR2 is SQIVND (reference sequence). The CDR3 contains 14 residues. V was pared by 3 bases and J by 4 bases, with 3 bases of the junction left unmatched. The specimen was PBMCs. This sequence was found in a woman aged 18-30 years in good health and CMV-seropositive. V gene TRBV19 combines with J gene TRBJ2-1; TRBD1 matches at 7 bases. Here the CDR3 reads CASSINRGYNEQFF. The CDR3 DNA reads as TGTGCCAGTAGTATCAACAGGGGATACAATGAGCAGTTCTTC.